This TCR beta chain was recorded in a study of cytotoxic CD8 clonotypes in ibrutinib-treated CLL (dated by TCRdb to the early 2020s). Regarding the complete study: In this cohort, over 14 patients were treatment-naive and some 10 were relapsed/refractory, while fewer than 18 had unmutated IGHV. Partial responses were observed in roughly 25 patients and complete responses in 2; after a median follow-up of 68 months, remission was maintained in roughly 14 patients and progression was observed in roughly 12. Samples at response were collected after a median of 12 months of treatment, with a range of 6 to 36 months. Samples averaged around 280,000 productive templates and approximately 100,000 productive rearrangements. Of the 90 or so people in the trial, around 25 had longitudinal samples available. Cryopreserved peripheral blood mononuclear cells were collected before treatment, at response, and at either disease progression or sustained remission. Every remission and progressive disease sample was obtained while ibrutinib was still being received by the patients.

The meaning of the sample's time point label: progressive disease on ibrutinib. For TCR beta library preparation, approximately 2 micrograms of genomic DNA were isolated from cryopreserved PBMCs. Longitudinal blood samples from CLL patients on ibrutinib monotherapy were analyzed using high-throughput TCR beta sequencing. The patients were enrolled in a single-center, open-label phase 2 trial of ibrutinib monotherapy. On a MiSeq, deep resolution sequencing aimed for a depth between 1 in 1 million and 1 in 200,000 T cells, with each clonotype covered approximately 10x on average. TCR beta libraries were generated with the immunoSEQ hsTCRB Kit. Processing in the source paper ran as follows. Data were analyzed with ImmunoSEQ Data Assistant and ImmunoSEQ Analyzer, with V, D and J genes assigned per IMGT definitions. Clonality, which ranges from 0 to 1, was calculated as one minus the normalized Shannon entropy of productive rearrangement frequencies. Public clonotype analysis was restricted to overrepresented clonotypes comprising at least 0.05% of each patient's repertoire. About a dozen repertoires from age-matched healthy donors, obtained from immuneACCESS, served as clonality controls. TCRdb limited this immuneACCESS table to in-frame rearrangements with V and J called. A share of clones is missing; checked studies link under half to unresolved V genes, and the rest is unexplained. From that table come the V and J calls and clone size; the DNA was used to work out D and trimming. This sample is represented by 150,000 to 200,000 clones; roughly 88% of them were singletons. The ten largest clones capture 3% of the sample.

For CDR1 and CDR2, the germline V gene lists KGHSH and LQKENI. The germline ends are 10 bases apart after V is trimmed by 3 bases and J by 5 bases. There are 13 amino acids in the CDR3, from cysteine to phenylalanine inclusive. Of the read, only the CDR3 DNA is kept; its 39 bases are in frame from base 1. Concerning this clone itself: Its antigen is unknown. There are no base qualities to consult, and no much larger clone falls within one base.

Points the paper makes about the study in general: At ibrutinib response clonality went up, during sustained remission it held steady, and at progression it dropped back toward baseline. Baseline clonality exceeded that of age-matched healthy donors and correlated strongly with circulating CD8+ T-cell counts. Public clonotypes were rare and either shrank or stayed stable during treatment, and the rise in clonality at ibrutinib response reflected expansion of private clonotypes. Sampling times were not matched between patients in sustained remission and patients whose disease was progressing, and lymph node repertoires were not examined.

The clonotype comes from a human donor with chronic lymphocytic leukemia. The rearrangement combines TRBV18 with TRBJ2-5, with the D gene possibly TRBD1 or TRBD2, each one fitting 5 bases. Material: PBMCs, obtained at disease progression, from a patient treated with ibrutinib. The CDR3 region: CASSPMGPETQYF. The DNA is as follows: TGTGCCAGCTCACCGATGGGACCGGAGACCCAGTACTTC.